The 32 T cell receptor beta chains below come from one sample, sequenced in a study of T cell repertoires in cytomegalovirus infection. TCRdb passed the reads through MiXCR, listing each CDR3 protein once. The table records roughly 500,000 distinct CDR3 sequences, around 30% of them present only once. These receptors lack a known antigen. Material: cultured PBMCs, obtained from culture after CMV antigen stimulation. The source of these receptors is a human donor in good health (CMV status not recorded). Some clones in this sample may be carry-over from other donors' samples.

This sequence joins TRBV7-2 and TRBJ2-2, with a tentative D call TRBD2 (5 bases). CDR1 is SGHTA, CDR2 FQGNSA, per germline. The V gene lost 5 bases and the J gene lost 4 bases, with 14 bases spanning the gap. CDR3 length equals 15 residues. CDR3 sequence (DNA): TGTGCCAGCAGCCAGACGGGGAAGGCCACCGGGGAGCTGTTTTTT. It translates to CASSQTGKATGELFF.

V and J are TRBV6-2 or TRBV6-3 and TRBJ2-1, with a weak D call TRBD1 (5 bases). Germline CDR1 MNHEY, CDR2 SVGEGT. The V gene lost 6 bases and the J gene lost 3 bases, with 9 bases spanning the gap. This CDR3 has 13 residues. The CDR3 coding sequence is TGTGCCAGCAGGGGGCTTGACTACAATGAGCAGTTCTTC. It codes for CASRGLDYNEQFF.

The J gene is TRBJ2-2, the V gene TRBV4-3; D is perhaps TRBD2 (6 bases). CDR3 size: 17 residues. Germline CDR1 and CDR2: LGHNA and YSLEER. V was shortened by 1 base and J by 6 bases, with 18 bases between the two germline ends. The chain's CDR3 is CASSQAWTRELPGELFF. The CDR3 nucleotides read TGCGCCAGCAGCCAAGCCTGGACACGGGAGCTTCCCGGGGAGCTGTTTTTT.

This chain joins TRBV7-2 and TRBJ2-3; 10 bases are a match to TRBD2. Germline assignment: CDR1 SGHTA and CDR2 FQGNSA. V was clipped by 5 bases and J by 5 bases; unmatched bases: 10. The CDR3 is 16 residues long. CDR3 protein: CASSISSGLARDTQYF. CDR3 in DNA: TGTGCCAGCAGCATTTCTTCGGGACTAGCGAGAGATACGCAGTATTTT. Full variable domain (remainder filled in from reference TRBV7-2 and TRBJ2-3): GAGVSQSPSNKVTEKGKDVELRCDPISGHTALYWYRQSLGQGLEFLIYFQGNSAPDKSGLPSDRFSAERTGGSVSTLTIQRTQQEDSAVYLCASSISSGLARDTQYFGPGTRLTVL.

This clonotype was observed a few times. The chain links TRBV20-1 to TRBJ2-5, with TRBD2 matching over 9 bases. V shed 2 bases, J shed 1 base, and the junction held 11 bases outside the gene matches. Germline V lookup: CDR1 DFQATT, CDR2 SNEGSKA (reference sequence). CDR3 size: 17 residues. The CDR3 region has the DNA TGCAGTGCTAGAAAACTAGCGGGCACGGGGCCCCAAGAGACCCAGTACTTC. This gives the protein CSARKLAGTGPQETQYF.

This clonotype came up many times. This rearrangement joins TRBV7-2 to TRBJ2-1; 9 positions agree with TRBD1. The CDR3 has 15 amino acids. J gave up 8 bases and V 0 bases, and 5 bases lay outside the gene matches. Germline values: CDR1 SGHTA, CDR2 FQGNSA. The CDR3 sequence is CASSLATGTGYEQFF. The CDR3 bases are TGTGCCAGCAGCTTAGCGACCGGGACAGGGTATGAGCAGTTCTTC. Complete variable domain (other parts from reference TRBV7-2 and TRBJ2-1): GAGVSQSPSNKVTEKGKDVELRCDPISGHTALYWYRQSLGQGLEFLIYFQGNSAPDKSGLPSDRFSAERTGGSVSTLTIQRTQQEDSAVYLCASSLATGTGYEQFFGPGTRLTVL.

The chain uses TRBV6-2 or TRBV6-3 and TRBJ2-5; D may be TRBD1 (5 bases). V was cut by 5 bases and J by 5 bases, with 18 bases left in between. CDR1 and CDR2 from the germline V gene are MNHEY and SVGEGT. There are 15 residues in the CDR3. The CDR3 bases are TGTGCCAGCAGTCGCTTACGGGTCAGGGTCGAGACCCAGTACTTC. Protein: CASSRLRVRVETQYF.

The chain uses TRBV7-6 and TRBJ2-6; D perhaps matches TRBD2 (5 bases). V dropped 10 bases and J dropped 2 bases, with 15 bases sitting between them. This CDR3 is built from 15 residues. Per the germline V gene, CDR1 is SGHVS and CDR2 is FNYEAQ. This chain's CDR3 is CAKTIKGTGANVLTF. The DNA of the CDR3 is TGTGCCAAGACTATTAAGGGAACTGGGGCCAACGTCCTGACTTTC.

The table lists this clonotype with a few counts. The chain combines TRBV6-4 with TRBJ2-3, with D perhaps matching TRBD2 (5 bases). The ends were cut back, 3 bases at V and 6 bases at J, with 19 bases in the middle. CDR3 length equals 16 residues. CDR1 and CDR2 (germline): MRHNA, SNTAGT. CDR3 region: CASSEGLGLAPDTQYF. CDR3 nucleotides: TGTGCCAGCAGTGAAGGGTTAGGCCTAGCACCGGATACGCAGTATTTT.

The chain is built from TRBV5-4 and TRBJ1-2, with 7 bases that match TRBD1. Trimming took 4 bases from V and 7 from J; bases not matched to a gene: 4. The germline V gene encodes CDR1 SGHNT and CDR2 YYREEE (reference sequence). CDR3 size: 12 residues. The CDR3 DNA follows: TGTGCCAGCAGCGACAGGGCAGGTGGCTACACCTTC. This sequence encodes CASSDRAGGYTF.

Many counts were recorded for this clonotype. The V call is TRBV7-8, the J call TRBJ2-5, with 12 nucleotides matching TRBD2. Trimming at V came to 5 bases and at J to 5 bases, leaving 12 bases not matched to a gene. The CDR3 extends over 17 amino acids. CDR1 is SGHVS, CDR2 FQNEAQ, per germline. The CDR3 reads CASSRQGLAGSGETQYF. The CDR3 DNA follows: TGTGCCAGCAGCAGACAGGGACTAGCGGGTTCGGGGGAGACCCAGTACTTC. Filled out from reference TRBV7-8 and TRBJ2-5, the complete variable domain reads GAGVSQSPRYKVAKRGQDVALRCDPISGHVSLFWYQQALGQGPEFLTYFQNEAQLDKSGLPSDRFFAERPEGSVSTLKIQRTQQEDSAVYLCASSRQGLAGSGETQYFGPGTRLLVL.

The V call is TRBV12-3 or TRBV12-4, the J call TRBJ2-6; no clear D gene. Trimming stripped 5 bases from V and 0 bases from J, with 5 bases between. CDR3 length equals 14 residues. The CDR3 loop is CASSDNSGANVLTF. The CDR3 DNA is TGTGCCAGCAGTGATAACTCTGGGGCCAACGTCCTGACTTTC.

CDR3 amino acids: CASSYSIWGLMGTEAFF. CDR3 nucleotide sequence: TGTGCCAGCAGTTACTCAATCTGGGGGCTGATGGGGACTGAAGCTTTCTTT. The chain recombines TRBV6-2 or TRBV6-3 with TRBJ1-1, with D perhaps matching TRBD1 (6 bases). CDR3 size: 17 residues. V was pared by 0 bases and J by 5 bases, with 19 bases between. CDR1 and CDR2 (germline): MNHEY, SVGEGT.

The chain couples TRBV10-3 to TRBJ1-1, with 8 positions matching TRBD1. The CDR3 runs to 16 residues. Germline CDR1 is ENHRY and CDR2 is SYGVKD. With 2 bases clipped from V and 3 bases from J, the junction kept 8 bases outside the gene matches. For the CDR3, the DNA is TGTGCCATCAGTGAGGAGGCAGGGGGCGGTCACACTGAAGCTTTCTTT. Translating it yields CAISEEAGGGHTEAFF.

The V call is TRBV7-3, the J call TRBJ2-7, with unresolved D. V shed 3 bases and J shed 0 bases, with 9 bases lying between them. There are 14 residues in the CDR3. The germline V gene has CDR1 SGHTA and CDR2 FQGTGA. The CDR3: CASSLAQNSYEQYF. The CDR3 DNA reads TGTGCCAGCAGCTTGGCACAGAACTCCTACGAGCAGTACTTC.

This chain uses TRBV28 with TRBJ1-5, with D maybe TRBD1 (6 bases). The V end was cut by 5 bases, the J end by 0 bases, with 11 bases between. The CDR3 is 15 residues long. CDR1 is MDHEN, CDR2 SYDVKM, per germline. CDR3 DNA sequence: TGTGCCAGCAGTCCGGGACACTATAGCAATCAGCCCCAGCATTTT. Translated, it gives CASSPGHYSNQPQHF.

This clonotype turned up a few times. The chain carries TRBV6-5 and TRBJ2-7; 10 bases match TRBD2. Germline-derived CDR1 and CDR2 are MNHEY and SVGAGI. The CDR3 is 16 amino acids. After removal of 2 bases from V and 3 bases from J, the junction contained 7 bases not matched to a gene. The CDR3 spells CASSYAGTSEGYEQYF. CDR3 nucleotide sequence: TGTGCCAGCAGTTACGCGGGGACTAGCGAGGGCTACGAGCAGTACTTC.

The rearrangement links TRBV7-2 to TRBJ1-1, with D perhaps TRBD1 (5 bases). V was clipped by 6 bases and J by 1 base, with 15 bases between them. Germline CDR1 SGHTA, CDR2 FQGNSA. CDR3 length: 15 residues. The DNA for the CDR3 is TGTGCCAGCAGTCGAAATGCGCAGGGGAACACTGAAGCTTTCTTT. Protein product: CASSRNAQGNTEAFF. The full variable domain, rest sourced from reference TRBV7-2 and TRBJ1-1, is GAGVSQSPSNKVTEKGKDVELRCDPISGHTALYWYRQSLGQGLEFLIYFQGNSAPDKSGLPSDRFSAERTGGSVSTLTIQRTQQEDSAVYLCASSRNAQGNTEAFFGQGTRLTVV.

The rearrangement uses TRBV19 and TRBJ1-3; the match to TRBD1 covers 7 bases. Germline loops: CDR1 LNHDA, CDR2 SQIVND (reference sequence). The CDR3 length is 16 residues. Losses at the gene ends were 0 bases for V and 0 bases for J; bases not matched to a gene: 2. As DNA, the CDR3 is TGTGCCAGTAGTATAGATCGACAGGGCTCTGGAAACACCATATATTTT. Translated: CASSIDRQGSGNTIYF.

The genes are TRBV11-2 and TRBJ1-4; D call uncertain. V lost 0 bases to trimming and J lost 7 bases, with 6 bases between them. Germline assignment: CDR1 SGHAT and CDR2 FQNNGV. The CDR3 runs 13 residues. The CDR3 nucleotides are TGTGCCAGCAGCTTAGACGCCGGTGAAAAACTGTTTTTT. As protein: CASSLDAGEKLFF.

The chain is built from TRBV29-1 and TRBJ1-1; no clear D gene. The length of the CDR3 is 13 residues. Germline V CDR1 and CDR2: SQVTM, ANQGSEA. Trimming took 1 base from V and 0 from J, leaving 6 bases between them. CDR3 amino acids: CSVEAYMNTEAFF. DNA of the CDR3: TGCAGCGTTGAAGCTTATATGAACACTGAAGCTTTCTTT.

The table lists this clonotype with a few counts. The chain is built from TRBV6-6 and TRBJ2-3, with 10 bases fitting TRBD1. The CDR3 runs to 15 residues. V dropped 7 bases and J dropped 3; count of bases not matched to a gene: 7. The germline V gene encodes CDR1 MNHNY and CDR2 SVGAGI (reference sequence). CDR3 loop: CASTQPGQGTDTQYF. The CDR3 coding sequence is TGTGCCAGCACCCAACCGGGACAGGGGACAGATACGCAGTATTTT.

The chain recombines TRBV4-1 with TRBJ1-1, with TRBD1 identical over 7 bases. Germline V gene sequence: CDR1 MGHRA, CDR2 YSYEKL. Trimming took 1 base from V and 0 from J; bases not matched to a gene: 11. The CDR3 spans 18 residues. The CDR3 loop is CASSQAGAPGQLNTEAFF. CDR3 nucleotide sequence: TGCGCCAGCAGCCAAGCCGGGGCCCCGGGACAGCTGAACACTGAAGCTTTCTTT.

The rearrangement uses TRBV7-2 and TRBJ2-7; a weak D match, TRBD1 (5 bases). Trimming left V 0 bases short and J 0 bases short, with 9 bases between. The germline gives CDR1 SGHTA, CDR2 FQGNSA. The CDR3 spans 15 residues. The CDR3: CASSLARVHSYEQYV. DNA of the CDR3: TGTGCCAGCAGCTTAGCCAGGGTGCACTCCTACGAGCAGTACGTC.

This clonotype has a handful of counts. This sequence joins TRBV7-2 and TRBJ1-1; TRBD1 is a possible D gene (6 bases). This CDR3 comprises 13 residues. CDR1 and CDR2 (germline): SGHTA, FQGNSA. Trimming removed 4 bases from V and 5 bases from J, with 11 bases in between. CDR3: CASSSQGWTEAFF. The CDR3 DNA follows: TGTGCCAGCAGCTCACAGGGTTGGACTGAAGCTTTCTTT.

This clonotype appeared many times. J is TRBJ1-6 and V is TRBV7-2; perhaps TRBD1 as D (5 bases). CDR1 is SGHTA, CDR2 FQGNSA, per germline. V gave up 5 bases and J gave up 2 bases, with 19 bases separating them. The CDR3 covers 18 residues. This CDR3 is CASSQATGAGAYNSPLHF. DNA for the CDR3: TGTGCCAGCAGCCAAGCCACCGGGGCGGGCGCCTATAATTCACCCCTCCACTTT.

The V call is TRBV6-5, the J call TRBJ1-1; D might be TRBD1 (5 bases). The CDR3 covers 14 residues. Trimming stripped 5 bases from V and 7 bases from J, with 17 bases between. The V gene's germline CDR1 is MNHEY and CDR2 SVGAGI. Written as DNA, the CDR3 is TGTGCCAGCAGTCCCCAGGAGGGACTTGTTGAAGCTTTCTTT. Protein sequence: CASSPQEGLVEAFF.

This clonotype has a count of ten or more. V and J are TRBV28 and TRBJ2-7; 10 bases are a match to TRBD2. The V segment lost 6 bases and the J segment 4 bases; nucleotides outside the gene matches: 12. From germline, CDR1 is MDHEN and CDR2 SYDVKM. This CDR3 comprises 16 residues. This chain's CDR3 is CASSRPASGRAYEQYF. CDR3 coding DNA: TGTGCCAGCAGCCGACCTGCGAGCGGGAGGGCGTACGAGCAGTACTTC.

This clonotype was seen only a few times. The V call is TRBV28, the J call TRBJ2-7; 8 bases align to TRBD2. J was trimmed by 7 bases and V by 2 bases; bases with no gene match: 10. The CDR3 contains 15 residues. The germline V gene has CDR1 MDHEN and CDR2 SYDVKM. Here the CDR3 reads CASSLVRAGVGEQYF. The CDR3 DNA follows: TGTGCCAGCAGTTTAGTACGAGCGGGAGTTGGTGAGCAGTACTTC. Full variable domain (rest looked up from reference TRBV28 and TRBJ2-7): DVKVTQSSRYLVKRTGEKVFLECVQDMDHENMFWYRQDPGLGLRLIYFSYDVKMKEKGDIPEGYSVSREKKERFSLILESASTNQTSMYLCASSLVRAGVGEQYFGPGTRLTVT.

This clonotype has ten or more counts. This chain connects TRBV7-2 to TRBJ1-3; a possible D gene is TRBD1 (5 bases). The length of the CDR3 is 16 residues. The V end was cut by 2 bases, the J end by 0 bases, with 11 bases between. Germline CDR1 and CDR2: SGHTA and FQGNSA. The CDR3 spells CASSLMQGYSGNTIYF. CDR3 in DNA: TGTGCCAGCAGCTTAATGCAGGGCTACTCTGGAAACACCATATATTTT.

CDR3 sequence (DNA): TGCAGTGCTAGCCCTCTCGGCGGGAGGGAAACCAAAAACATTCAGTACTTC. This codes for CSASPLGGRETKNIQYF. This sequence joins TRBV20-1 and TRBJ2-4; 9 bases match TRBD2. CDR1 is DFQATT and CDR2 is SNEGSKA in the germline V gene (reference sequence). V dropped 3 bases and J dropped 2; count of bases not matched to a gene: 11. CDR3 length: 17 amino acids.

This clonotype has only a few counts. The rearrangement joins TRBV7-2 to TRBJ1-5, with D possibly being TRBD1 (5 bases). Germline-derived CDR1 and CDR2 are SGHTA and FQGNSA. CDR3 length equals 17 residues. V lost 5 bases and J 0 bases, leaving 17 bases between the germline ends. DNA of the CDR3: TGTGCCAGCAGCCCTCGGGGGGGGACCTTTAGCAATCAGCCCCAGCATTTT. It yields the protein CASSPRGGTFSNQPQHF.